This TCR beta chain was sequenced for a study of OX40 agonist ivuxolimab in advanced cancers. About this clone itself: Its antigen is as yet unknown.

Assay: immunoSEQ multiplex PCR; the TCRdb copy retains only in-frame clones and omits some. The data hold fewer than 75,000 clones, with 85% to 90% observed a single time. Germline V CDR1 and CDR2: ENHRY, SYGVKD. CDR3 length: 13 amino acids. Trimming pared 11 bases from V and 5 bases from J, leaving 18 bases between. Findings and caveats of the study: At 0.1 to 3.0 mg/kg and by week 6, CD4+ and CD8+ T cells in the blood had expanded clonally. The authors also found low normalized T-cell clonal expansion in some nonresponders. CD8+ T cells (on average) carried more expanded clones than CD4+ T cells.

This chain connects TRBV10-3 to TRBJ2-5, with D perhaps TRBD1 or TRBD2 (6 bases each). The origin of this receptor is an adult with an advanced solid tumor such as melanoma, head and neck, liver or kidney cancer. The specimen comprised CD4+ or CD8+ T cells sorted from blood, sampled in a trial of the OX40 agonist ivuxolimab. The CDR3 DNA sequence: TGTGCCGTACAACAGGGCGCGGGGGAGACCCAGTACTTC. This gives the protein CAVQQGAGETQYF.